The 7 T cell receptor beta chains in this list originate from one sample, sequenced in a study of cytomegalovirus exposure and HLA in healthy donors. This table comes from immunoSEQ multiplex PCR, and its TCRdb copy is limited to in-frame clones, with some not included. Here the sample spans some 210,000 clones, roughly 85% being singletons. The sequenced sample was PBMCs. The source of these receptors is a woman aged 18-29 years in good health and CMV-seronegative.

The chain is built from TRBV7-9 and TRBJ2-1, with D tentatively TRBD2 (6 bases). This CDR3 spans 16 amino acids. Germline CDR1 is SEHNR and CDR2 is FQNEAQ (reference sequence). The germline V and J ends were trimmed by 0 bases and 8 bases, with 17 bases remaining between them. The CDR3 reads CASSLAEGSRTYEQFF. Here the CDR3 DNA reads TGTGCCAGCAGCTTAGCGGAGGGGTCACGGACATATGAGCAGTTCTTC. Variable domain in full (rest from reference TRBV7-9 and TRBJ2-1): DTGVSQNPRHKITKRGQNVTFRCDPISEHNRLYWYRQTLGQGPEFLTYFQNEAQLEKSRLLSDRFSAERPKGSFSTLEIQRTEQGDSAMYLCASSLAEGSRTYEQFFGPGTRLTVL.

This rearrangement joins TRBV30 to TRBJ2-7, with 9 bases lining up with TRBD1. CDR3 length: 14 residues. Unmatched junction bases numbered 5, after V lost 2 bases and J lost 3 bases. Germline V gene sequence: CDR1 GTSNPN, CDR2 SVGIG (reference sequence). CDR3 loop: CAWSPGQGDYEQYF. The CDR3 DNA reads TGTGCCTGGAGTCCGGGACAGGGTGACTACGAGCAGTACTTC.

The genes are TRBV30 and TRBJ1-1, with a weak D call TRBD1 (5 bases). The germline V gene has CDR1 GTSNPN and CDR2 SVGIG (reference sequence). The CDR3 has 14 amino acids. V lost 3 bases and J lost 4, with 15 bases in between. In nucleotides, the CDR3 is TGTGCCTGGAGCAATAGGGGCAGTCTCACTGAAGCTTTCTTT. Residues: CAWSNRGSLTEAFF.

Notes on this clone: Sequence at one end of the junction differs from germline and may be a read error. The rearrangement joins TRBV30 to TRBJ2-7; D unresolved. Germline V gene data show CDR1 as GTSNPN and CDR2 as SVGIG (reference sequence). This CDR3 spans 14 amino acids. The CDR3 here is CAWRKQLNSYEQYF. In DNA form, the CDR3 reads TGCGCTTGGCGGAAACAGTTGAACTCCTACGAGCAGTACTTC. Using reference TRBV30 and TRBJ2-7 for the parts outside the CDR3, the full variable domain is SQTIHQWPATLVQPVGSPLSLECTVEGTSNPNLYWYRQAAGRGLQLLFYSVGIGQISSEVPQNLSASRPQDRQFILSSKKLLLSDSGFYLCAWRKQLNSYEQYFGPGTRLTVT.

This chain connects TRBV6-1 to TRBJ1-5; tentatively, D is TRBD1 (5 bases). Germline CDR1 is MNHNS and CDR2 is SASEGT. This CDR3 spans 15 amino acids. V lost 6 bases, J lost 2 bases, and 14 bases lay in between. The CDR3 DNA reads TGTGCCAGCAGCGTCGAATGGGGGGGCAATCAGCCCCAGCATTTT. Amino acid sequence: CASSVEWGGNQPQHF.

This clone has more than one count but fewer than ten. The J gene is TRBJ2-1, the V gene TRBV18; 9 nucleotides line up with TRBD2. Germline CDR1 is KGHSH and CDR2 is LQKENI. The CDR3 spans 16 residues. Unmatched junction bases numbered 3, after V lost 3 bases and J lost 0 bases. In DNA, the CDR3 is TGTGCCAGCTCACCCATTAGCGGGAGCTCCTACAATGAGCAGTTCTTC. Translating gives CASSPISGSSYNEQFF.

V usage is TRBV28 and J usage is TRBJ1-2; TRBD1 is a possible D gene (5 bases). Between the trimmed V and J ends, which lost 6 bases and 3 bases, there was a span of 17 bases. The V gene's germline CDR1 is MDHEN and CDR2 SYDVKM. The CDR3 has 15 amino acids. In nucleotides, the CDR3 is TGTGCCAGCAGCCCGACGGGGGTGTCTTACTATGGCTACACCTTC. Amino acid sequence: CASSPTGVSYYGYTF.